This T cell receptor (beta chain) was sequenced during a study of blood T cells in healthy people across ages. Germline V lookup: CDR1 MGHRA, CDR2 YSYEKL. The CDR3 is 15 amino acids. V was shortened by 1 base and J by 2 bases, with 11 bases between the two germline ends. Sample-barcoded 5' priming and a J-beta primer mix drove a second PCR of roughly 6 to 12 cycles. One entry per CDR3 protein, called by TCRdb with MiXCR from the 5' RACE reads. The sample contains around 1.7 million distinct CDR3 sequences, roughly 27% of which appear only once. This chain connects TRBV4-1 to TRBJ1-2; TRBD1 is a possible D gene (5 bases). Sequencing input: blood. This receptor was identified in a woman aged 25 to 39 in good health. CDR3 in DNA: TGCGCCAGCAGCCAAGCTTATACAGGAAACTATGGCTACACCTTC. The encoded protein is CASSQAYTGNYGYTF.